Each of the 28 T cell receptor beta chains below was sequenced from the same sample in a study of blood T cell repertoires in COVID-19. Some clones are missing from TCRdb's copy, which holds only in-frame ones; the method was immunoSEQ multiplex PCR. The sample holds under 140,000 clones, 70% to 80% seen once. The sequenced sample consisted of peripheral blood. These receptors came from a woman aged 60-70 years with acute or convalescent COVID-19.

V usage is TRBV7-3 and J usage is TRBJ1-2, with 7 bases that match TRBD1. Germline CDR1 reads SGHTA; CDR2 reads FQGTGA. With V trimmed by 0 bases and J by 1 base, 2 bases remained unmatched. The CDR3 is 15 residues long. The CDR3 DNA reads TGTGCCAGCAGCTTAACCGGGACAGATAACTATGGCTACACCTTC. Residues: CASSLTGTDNYGYTF.

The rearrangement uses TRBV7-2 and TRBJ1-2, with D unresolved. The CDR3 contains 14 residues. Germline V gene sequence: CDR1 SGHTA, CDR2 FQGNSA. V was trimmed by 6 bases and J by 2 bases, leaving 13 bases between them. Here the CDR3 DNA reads TGTGCCAGCAGTTATGTGGCGGGGAACTATGGCTACACCTTC. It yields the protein CASSYVAGNYGYTF.

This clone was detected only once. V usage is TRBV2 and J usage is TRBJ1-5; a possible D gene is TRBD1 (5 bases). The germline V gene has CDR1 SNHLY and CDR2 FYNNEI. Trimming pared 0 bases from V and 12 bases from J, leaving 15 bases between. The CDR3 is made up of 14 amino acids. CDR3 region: CASSEARGAGFQHF. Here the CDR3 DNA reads TGTGCCAGCAGTGAAGCGCGGGGCGCCGGCTTCCAGCATTTT.

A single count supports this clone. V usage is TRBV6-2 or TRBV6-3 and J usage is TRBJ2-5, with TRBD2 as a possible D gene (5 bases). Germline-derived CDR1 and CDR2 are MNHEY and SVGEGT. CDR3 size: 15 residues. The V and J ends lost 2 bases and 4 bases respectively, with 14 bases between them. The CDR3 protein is CASSYQIPAGETQYF. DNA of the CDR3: TGTGCCAGCAGTTACCAAATCCCCGCGGGAGAGACCCAGTACTTC.

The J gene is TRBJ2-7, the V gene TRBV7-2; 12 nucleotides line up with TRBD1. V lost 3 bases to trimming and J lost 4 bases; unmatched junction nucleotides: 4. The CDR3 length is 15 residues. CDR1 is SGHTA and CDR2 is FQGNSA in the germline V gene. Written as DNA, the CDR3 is TGTGCCAGCAGCTTCGGGACAGGGGGCGGGTACGAGCAGTACTTC. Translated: CASSFGTGGGYEQYF. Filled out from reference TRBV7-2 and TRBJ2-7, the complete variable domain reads GAGVSQSPSNKVTEKGKDVELRCDPISGHTALYWYRQSLGQGLEFLIYFQGNSAPDKSGLPSDRFSAERTGGSVSTLTIQRTQQEDSAVYLCASSFGTGGGYEQYFGPGTRLTVT.

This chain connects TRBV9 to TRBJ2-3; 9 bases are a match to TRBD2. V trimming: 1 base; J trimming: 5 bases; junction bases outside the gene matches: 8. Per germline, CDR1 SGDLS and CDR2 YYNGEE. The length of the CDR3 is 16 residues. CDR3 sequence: CASSVIAGGNRDTQYF. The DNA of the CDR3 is TGTGCCAGCAGCGTAATTGCGGGGGGGAACCGAGATACGCAGTATTTT.

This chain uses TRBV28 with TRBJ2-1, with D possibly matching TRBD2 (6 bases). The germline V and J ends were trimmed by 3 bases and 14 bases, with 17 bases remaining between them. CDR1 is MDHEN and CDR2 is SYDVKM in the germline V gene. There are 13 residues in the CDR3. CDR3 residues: CASSLVQGGGKFF. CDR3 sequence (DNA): TGTGCCAGCAGTTTGGTTCAGGGAGGCGGGAAGTTCTTC. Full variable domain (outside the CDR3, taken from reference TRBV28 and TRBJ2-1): DVKVTQSSRYLVKRTGEKVFLECVQDMDHENMFWYRQDPGLGLRLIYFSYDVKMKEKGDIPEGYSVSREKKERFSLILESASTNQTSMYLCASSLVQGGGKFFGPGTRLTVL.

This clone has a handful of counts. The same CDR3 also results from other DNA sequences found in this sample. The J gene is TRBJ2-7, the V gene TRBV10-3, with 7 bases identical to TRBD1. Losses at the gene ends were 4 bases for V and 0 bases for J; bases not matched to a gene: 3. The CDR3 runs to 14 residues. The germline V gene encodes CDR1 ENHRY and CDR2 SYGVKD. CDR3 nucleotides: TGTGCCATCAGTGGAAGGACAGGCTCCTACGAGCAGTACTTC. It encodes CAISGRTGSYEQYF.

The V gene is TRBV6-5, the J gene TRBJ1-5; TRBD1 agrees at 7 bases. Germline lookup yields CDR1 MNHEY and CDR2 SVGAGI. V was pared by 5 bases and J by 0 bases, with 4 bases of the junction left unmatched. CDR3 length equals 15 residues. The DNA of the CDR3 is TGTGCCAGCAGTCGGGACAGCCATAGCAATCAGCCCCAGCATTTT. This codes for CASSRDSHSNQPQHF.

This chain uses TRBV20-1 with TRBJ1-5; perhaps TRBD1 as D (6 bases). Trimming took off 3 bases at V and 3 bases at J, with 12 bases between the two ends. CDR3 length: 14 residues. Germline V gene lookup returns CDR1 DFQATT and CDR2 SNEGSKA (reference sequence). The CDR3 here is CSASSDRNNQPQHF. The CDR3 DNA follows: TGCAGTGCTAGTTCGGACAGAAACAATCAGCCCCAGCATTTT.

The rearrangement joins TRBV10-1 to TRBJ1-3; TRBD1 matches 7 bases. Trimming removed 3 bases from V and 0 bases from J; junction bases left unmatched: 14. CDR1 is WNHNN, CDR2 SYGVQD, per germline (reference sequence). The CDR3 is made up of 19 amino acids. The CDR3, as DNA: TGCGCCAGCAGTGATGGTTCCGTTAACAGGGGAGCCTCTGGAAACACCATATATTTT. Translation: CASSDGSVNRGASGNTIYF.

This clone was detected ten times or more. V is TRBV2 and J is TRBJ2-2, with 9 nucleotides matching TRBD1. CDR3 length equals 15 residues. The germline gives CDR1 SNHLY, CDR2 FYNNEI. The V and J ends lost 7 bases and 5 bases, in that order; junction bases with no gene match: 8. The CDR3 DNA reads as TGTGCCAGCAAATTCGGGACAGGGATAACCGGGGAGCTGTTTTTT. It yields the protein CASKFGTGITGELFF.

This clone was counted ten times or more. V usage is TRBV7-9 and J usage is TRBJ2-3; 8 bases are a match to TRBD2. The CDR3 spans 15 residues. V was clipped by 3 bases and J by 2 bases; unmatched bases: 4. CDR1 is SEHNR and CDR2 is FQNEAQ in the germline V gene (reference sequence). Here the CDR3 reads CASSLGTRDTDTQYF. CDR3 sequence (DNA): TGTGCCAGCAGCTTGGGGACTAGGGACACAGATACGCAGTATTTT.

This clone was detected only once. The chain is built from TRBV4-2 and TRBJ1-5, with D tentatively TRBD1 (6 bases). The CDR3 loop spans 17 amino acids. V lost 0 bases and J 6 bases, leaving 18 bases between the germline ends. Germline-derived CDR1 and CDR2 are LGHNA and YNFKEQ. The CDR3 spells CASSQEVGRGHSQPQHF. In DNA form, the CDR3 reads TGTGCCAGCAGCCAAGAGGTGGGCAGGGGCCACAGTCAGCCCCAGCATTTT.

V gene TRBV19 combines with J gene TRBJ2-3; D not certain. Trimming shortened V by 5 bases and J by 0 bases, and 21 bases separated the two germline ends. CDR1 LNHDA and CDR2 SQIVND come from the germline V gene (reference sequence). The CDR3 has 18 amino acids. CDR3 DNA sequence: TGTGCCAGTAGTGTCCTCCTTTTTGTGGGCCAGAGCACAGATACGCAGTATTTT. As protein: CASSVLLFVGQSTDTQYF.

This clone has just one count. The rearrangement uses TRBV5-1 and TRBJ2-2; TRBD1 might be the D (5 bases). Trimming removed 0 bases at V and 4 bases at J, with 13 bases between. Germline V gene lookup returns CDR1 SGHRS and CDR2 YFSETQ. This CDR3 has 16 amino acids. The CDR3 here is CASSLATGATTGELFF. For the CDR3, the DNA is TGCGCCAGCAGCTTGGCCACAGGCGCGACCACCGGGGAGCTGTTTTTT.

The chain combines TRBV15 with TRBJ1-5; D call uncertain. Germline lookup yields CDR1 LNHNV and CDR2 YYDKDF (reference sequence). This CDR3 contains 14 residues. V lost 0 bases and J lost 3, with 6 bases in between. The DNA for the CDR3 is TGTGCCACCAGCAGAGACCGCGACAATCAGCCCCAGCATTTT. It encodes CATSRDRDNQPQHF.

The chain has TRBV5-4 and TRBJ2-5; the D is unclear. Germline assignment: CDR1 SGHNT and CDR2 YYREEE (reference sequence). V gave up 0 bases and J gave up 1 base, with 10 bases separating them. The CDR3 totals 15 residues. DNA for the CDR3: TGTGCCAGCAGCTTGGAACTTACGAGCCAAGAGACCCAGTACTTC. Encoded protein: CASSLELTSQETQYF.

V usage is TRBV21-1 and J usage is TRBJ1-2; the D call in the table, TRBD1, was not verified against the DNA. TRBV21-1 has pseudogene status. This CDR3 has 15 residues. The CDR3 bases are TGTGCCAGCAGCAAAGGGGACAGGGCGGGCAGAGGGGGGAACTTC. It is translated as CASSKGDRAGRGGNF.

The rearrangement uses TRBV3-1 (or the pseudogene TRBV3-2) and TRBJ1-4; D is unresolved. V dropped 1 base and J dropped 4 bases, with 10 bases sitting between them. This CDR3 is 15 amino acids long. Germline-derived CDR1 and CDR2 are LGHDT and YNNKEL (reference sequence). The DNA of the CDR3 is TGTGCCAGCAGCCAAGTCCGTGGGAGTAATGAAAAACTGTTTTTT. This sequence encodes CASSQVRGSNEKLFF.

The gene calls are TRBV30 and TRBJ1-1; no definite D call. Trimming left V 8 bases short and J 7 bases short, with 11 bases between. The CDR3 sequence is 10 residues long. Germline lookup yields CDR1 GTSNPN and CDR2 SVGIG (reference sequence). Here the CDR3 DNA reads TGTGCCGGCAGTCAGGATGAAGCTTTCTTT. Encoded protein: CAGSQDEAFF. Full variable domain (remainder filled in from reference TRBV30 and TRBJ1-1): SQTIHQWPATLVQPVGSPLSLECTVEGTSNPNLYWYRQAAGRGLQLLFYSVGIGQISSEVPQNLSASRPQDRQFILSSKKLLLSDSGFYLCAGSQDEAFFGQGTRLTVV.

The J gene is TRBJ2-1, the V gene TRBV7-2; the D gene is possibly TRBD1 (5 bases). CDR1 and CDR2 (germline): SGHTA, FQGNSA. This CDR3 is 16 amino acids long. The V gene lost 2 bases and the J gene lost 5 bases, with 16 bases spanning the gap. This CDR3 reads CASSLSGHLTNNEQFF. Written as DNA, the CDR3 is TGTGCCAGCAGCTTAAGTGGACACCTTACCAACAATGAGCAGTTCTTC.

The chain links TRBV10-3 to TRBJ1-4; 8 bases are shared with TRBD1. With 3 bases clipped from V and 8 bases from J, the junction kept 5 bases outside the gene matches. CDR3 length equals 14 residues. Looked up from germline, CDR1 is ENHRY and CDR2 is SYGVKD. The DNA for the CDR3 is TGTGCCATCAGTGAAGGGACAGGAGGGGAAAAACTGTTTTTT. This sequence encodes CAISEGTGGEKLFF.

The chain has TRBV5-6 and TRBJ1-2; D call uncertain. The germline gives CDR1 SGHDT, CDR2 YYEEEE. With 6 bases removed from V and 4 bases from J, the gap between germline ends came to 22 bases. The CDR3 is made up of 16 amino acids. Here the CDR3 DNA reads TGTGCCAGCACCTCTTGGGCCCCCGGGAGATCCTATGGCTACACCTTC. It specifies CASTSWAPGRSYGYTF.

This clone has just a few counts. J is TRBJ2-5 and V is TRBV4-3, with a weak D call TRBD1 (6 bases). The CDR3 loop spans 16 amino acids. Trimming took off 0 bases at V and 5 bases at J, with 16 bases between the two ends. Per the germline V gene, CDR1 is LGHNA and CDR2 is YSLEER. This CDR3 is CASSQDSQGSLETQYF. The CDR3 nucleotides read TGCGCCAGCAGCCAAGATAGCCAGGGGTCATTGGAGACCCAGTACTTC.

In DNA form, the CDR3 reads TGTGCCAGTAGGGGGGGACAGGGATTTGGCTCTGGGGCCAACGTCCTGACTTTC. Its translation is CASRGGQGFGSGANVLTF. This sequence joins TRBV19 and TRBJ2-6; 9 positions match TRBD1. V lost 6 bases to trimming and J lost 0 bases; unmatched junction nucleotides: 9. This CDR3 comprises 18 residues. Germline V CDR1 and CDR2: LNHDA, SQIVND (reference sequence).

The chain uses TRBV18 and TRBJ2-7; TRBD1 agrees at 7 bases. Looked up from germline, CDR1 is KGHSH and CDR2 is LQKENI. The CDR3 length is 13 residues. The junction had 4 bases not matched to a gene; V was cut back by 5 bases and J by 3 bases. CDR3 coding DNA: TGTGCCAGCTCATGGGACAGATACTACGAGCAGTACTTC. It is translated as CASSWDRYYEQYF.

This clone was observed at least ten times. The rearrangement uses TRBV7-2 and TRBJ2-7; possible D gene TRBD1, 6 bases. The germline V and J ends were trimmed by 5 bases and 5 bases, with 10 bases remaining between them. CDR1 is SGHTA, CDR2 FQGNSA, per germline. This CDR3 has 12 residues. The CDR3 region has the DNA TGTGCCAGCAGCCGTCACAGGGACGAGCAGTACTTC. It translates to CASSRHRDEQYF.